This T cell receptor (beta chain) derives from a study of HIV-infected patients and healthy controls (dated by TCRdb to 2014 to 2015). Receptor amplification or capture employed 5' RACE. Instrument used: Illumina MiSeq. TCRdb passed the public sequencing reads through fastp at Q25 and MiXCR, retaining productive beta sequences. Identical CDR3 protein sequences are pooled into one entry, listed with their most common genes and DNA. In all, the sample holds 65,000 to 70,000 distinct CDR3 sequences, and roughly a sixth of those were seen once. Of the sample, around 6% falls within the top ten clones. To note about this clonotype: Its antigen remains undetermined. The record has no base qualities; no much larger clone is one base away.

Inclusive of the bounding cysteine and phenylalanine, the CDR3 is 14 residues long. The kept DNA is CDR3 alone, 42 bases in frame from the first base. Via the germline V gene, CDR1 is SGHRS and CDR2 YFSETQ. V is cut by 4 bases and J by 1 base, and the space between the germline ends is 11 bases. This clonotype was obtained from a human donor in good health. The chain is assembled from TRBV5-1 and TRBJ1-1, with TRBD1 perhaps the D gene, on 5 matching bases. Input material: CD4+ T cells from blood. The CDR3 protein sequence reads: CASSPGITNTEAFF. The bases are TGCGCCAGCAGCCCAGGGATCACGAACACTGAAGCTTTCTTT.